The clone carrying this T cell receptor beta chain was seen a single time. The ends lost 7 bases at V and 1 base at J; junction bases unmatched: 6. Germline V gene data show CDR1 as MDHEN and CDR2 as SYDVKM. CDR3 length equals 16 residues. These data are taken from a study of T cell repertoires in urothelial bladder cancer. The method was immunoSEQ multiplex PCR; TCRdb's version includes in-frame clones alone and lacks a portion of them. The sample includes some 1,400 clones, around 68% seen only once; the top ten take under 35%. Sequencing input: tumor-infiltrating cells from bladder cancer. The sequence derives from a human donor with urothelial carcinoma. The chain joins TRBV28 to TRBJ2-7; 14 positions match TRBD2. CDR3 bases: TGTGCCAGCACCTTGACTAGCGGGAGGGCGTCCTACGAGCAGTACTTC. Amino acids: CASTLTSGRASYEQYF.